Listed here are 29 T cell receptor beta chains from one sample, sequenced in a study of cytomegalovirus exposure and HLA in healthy donors. The PCR employed 60 Vbeta primers together with 13 Jbeta primers. Here immunoSEQ multiplex PCR was the method, and the copy in TCRdb shows in-frame clones only, minus some. The sample lists 130,000 or so clones, approximately 82% occurring once. The source material was PBMCs. These receptors all stem from a young woman in good health and CMV-seropositive.

V and J are TRBV4-2 and TRBJ2-3, with D perhaps matching TRBD1 (7 bases). The germline V gene has CDR1 LGHNA and CDR2 YNFKEQ. Deletions cut 1 base from V and 3 bases from J, with 11 bases between. The CDR3 contains 15 residues. The CDR3 nucleotides are TGTGCCAGCAGCCAAGCACCAGGGGGGACAGATACGCAGTATTTT. Amino acids: CASSQAPGGTDTQYF.

The J gene is TRBJ1-4, the V gene TRBV19, with 7 nucleotides matching TRBD1. Germline V lookup: CDR1 LNHDA, CDR2 SQIVND (reference sequence). The CDR3 totals 14 residues. The junction had 10 bases not matched to a gene; V was cut back by 7 bases and J by 8 bases. CDR3 protein: CASTDRQGQEKLFF. The CDR3 DNA reads TGTGCCAGTACCGATAGGCAGGGACAGGAAAAACTGTTTTTT.

This chain joins TRBV5-6 and TRBJ2-5; 10 bases map to TRBD1. This CDR3 contains 16 residues. Trimming cost V 0 bases and J 4 bases; bases outside gene matches: 6. Germline values: CDR1 SGHDT, CDR2 YYEEEE. The CDR3: CASSLARDRGSETQYF. The DNA of the CDR3 is TGTGCCAGCAGCTTGGCCCGGGACAGGGGTTCAGAGACCCAGTACTTC.

The chain has TRBV29-1 and TRBJ1-2; a weak D match, TRBD1 (5 bases). The germline V and J ends were trimmed by 1 base and 6 bases, with 12 bases remaining between them. The CDR3 totals 13 residues. Germline values: CDR1 SQVTM, CDR2 ANQGSEA. The CDR3 region is CSVEGRGGNGYTF. DNA of the CDR3: TGCAGCGTTGAAGGTCGGGGGGGGAATGGCTACACCTTC.

This CDR3 reads CASSVSGAGYNEQFF. In DNA form, the CDR3 reads TGTGCCAGCAGCGTGTCAGGGGCAGGGTACAATGAGCAGTTCTTC. The chain employs TRBV5-6 and TRBJ2-1; D possibly corresponds to TRBD1 (6 bases). Germline V lookup: CDR1 SGHDT, CDR2 YYEEEE. The CDR3 is 15 residues long. The germline V and J ends were trimmed by 4 bases and 4 bases, with 15 bases remaining between them.

Concerning this clone: This sample also contains other DNA sequences that code for the same CDR3. This sequence joins TRBV7-5 and TRBJ1-5; TRBD1, as called in the table, went unchecked against the DNA. TRBV7-5 is annotated as a pseudogene. This CDR3 spans 14 amino acids. The CDR3 region has the DNA TGTGTCAGAAGCTTAAGGGACAGAGATCAGCCCCAGCATTTT. Translated, it gives CVRSLRDRDQPQHF.

The DNA of the CDR3 is TGTGCCAGCAGCATAGCGGGGGGGCCCGATACGCAGTATTTT. Translation gives CASSIAGGPDTQYF. The chain carries TRBV25-1 and TRBJ2-3, with TRBD2 identical over 11 bases. The CDR3 sequence is 14 residues long. The V and J ends lost 6 bases and 6 bases, in that order; junction bases with no gene match: 5. In germline, CDR1 is MGHDK, CDR2 SYGVNS.

The chain is built from TRBV11-2 and TRBJ2-2; 10 bases are a match to TRBD1. J was trimmed by 3 bases and V by 1 base; bases with no gene match: 5. The CDR3 sequence is 17 residues long. Germline V gives CDR1 SGHAT, CDR2 FQNNGV. Written as DNA, the CDR3 is TGTGCCAGCAGCTTAGTGACAGGGGGCGCGTACACCGGGGAGCTGTTTTTT. Its protein is CASSLVTGGAYTGELFF.

This clone was counted once. The V and J genes are TRBV7-9 and TRBJ1-5; D remains unclear. V gave up 1 base and J gave up 7 bases, with 8 bases separating them. The CDR3 contains 13 residues. From germline, CDR1 is SEHNR and CDR2 FQNEAQ (reference sequence). In DNA form, the CDR3 reads TGTGCCAGCAGCTTAGATAGCAGCCAGCCCCAGCATTTT. Its translation: CASSLDSSQPQHF.

The chain has TRBV12-5 and TRBJ2-2, with 12 bases fitting TRBD2. Germline V gene sequence: CDR1 LGHNT, CDR2 FRNRAP. This CDR3 has 17 amino acids. J lost 1 base, V lost 1 base, and 1 base had no gene match. CDR3 sequence: CASGLELAGGNTGELFF. The CDR3 DNA is TGTGCTAGTGGTTTGGAACTAGCGGGGGGGAACACCGGGGAGCTGTTTTTT.

The chain combines TRBV29-1 with TRBJ2-1; a possible D gene is TRBD1 (6 bases). The CDR3 covers 13 residues. CDR1 and CDR2 from the germline V gene are SQVTM and ANQGSEA. Deletions cut 4 bases from V and 3 bases from J, with 10 bases between. CDR3 amino acids: CSVVSGDYNEQFF. The DNA for the CDR3 is TGCAGCGTTGTGTCAGGGGACTACAATGAGCAGTTCTTC.

V gene TRBV27 combines with J gene TRBJ2-7; TRBD2 matches 7 bases. J gave up 3 bases and V 8 bases, and 10 bases lay outside the gene matches. Germline V gene lookup returns CDR1 MNHEY and CDR2 SMNVEV (reference sequence). This CDR3 has 14 amino acids. The CDR3 nucleotides read TGTGCCAGCCGGACCGGGACTACCCTCTACGAGCAGTACTTC. As protein: CASRTGTTLYEQYF.

The rearrangement links TRBV28 to TRBJ1-2; tentatively, D is TRBD1 (6 bases). The length of the CDR3 is 13 residues. CDR1 is MDHEN, CDR2 SYDVKM, per germline. V lost 5 bases, J lost 4 bases, and 11 bases lay in between. The CDR3 loop reads CASSAGVGYGYTF. The CDR3 coding sequence is TGTGCCAGCAGTGCAGGGGTCGGCTATGGCTACACCTTC.

This clone was observed a few times. V gene TRBV6-5 combines with J gene TRBJ1-5; 11 bases align to TRBD1. CDR3 length: 15 amino acids. Germline V gives CDR1 MNHEY, CDR2 SVGAGI. V lost 6 bases and J lost 6; bases outside the gene matches: 7. The CDR3 DNA sequence: TGTGCCAGCAGGGCCCCGGGACAGGGGGGTCAGCCCCAGCATTTT. Protein: CASRAPGQGGQPQHF.

The chain couples TRBV5-1 to TRBJ2-5; no definite D call. Germline CDR1 is SGHRS and CDR2 is YFSETQ. This CDR3 region has 11 residues. V dropped 2 bases and J dropped 5 bases, with 4 bases sitting between them. The CDR3 DNA is TGCGCCAGCAGCTTCCGGGAGACCCAGTACTTC. It codes for CASSFRETQYF.

This sequence joins TRBV4-1 and TRBJ2-3, with 9 bases that match TRBD2. Germline CDR1 is MGHRA and CDR2 is YSYEKL. This CDR3 has 20 amino acids. V lost 3 bases, J lost 2 bases, and 18 bases stayed unmatched. The CDR3 bases are TGCGCCAGCAGCCATCCCCCCCGTCTAGCGGGGCCCGAGTTCACAGATACGCAGTATTTT. Residues: CASSHPPRLAGPEFTDTQYF.

The J gene is TRBJ1-4, the V gene TRBV7-9, with TRBD1 as a possible D gene (6 bases). V lost 4 bases and J 4 bases, leaving 19 bases between the germline ends. The germline gives CDR1 SEHNR, CDR2 FQNEAQ (reference sequence). There are 17 residues in the CDR3. The CDR3 coding sequence is TGTGCCAGCAGCTCCCCATCTCGGCAGGGGATTAATGAAAAACTGTTTTTT. Its protein product is CASSSPSRQGINEKLFF.

The chain recombines TRBV19 with TRBJ1-2; 7 bases are shared with TRBD1. CDR3 length: 13 residues. V lost 4 bases to trimming and J lost 7 bases; unmatched junction nucleotides: 6. CDR1 and CDR2 (germline): LNHDA, SQIVND (reference sequence). The CDR3 DNA reads as TGTGCCAGTAGTACTCTGACAGGGAGTGGCTACACCTTC. This gives the protein CASSTLTGSGYTF.

The rearrangement links TRBV6-5 to TRBJ2-1, with 10 bases fitting TRBD2. V gave up 6 bases and J gave up 3 bases; unmatched junction bases: 2. The CDR3 has 14 residues. Germline V gives CDR1 MNHEY, CDR2 SVGAGI. CDR3 amino acids: CASRRTSGYNEQFF. The CDR3 coding sequence is TGTGCCAGCAGGAGGACTAGCGGCTACAATGAGCAGTTCTTC.

This chain links TRBV7-9 with TRBJ2-2; D might be TRBD1 (6 bases). With 8 bases removed from V and 7 bases from J, the gap between germline ends came to 11 bases. The CDR3 has 12 amino acids. CDR1 and CDR2 from the germline V gene are SEHNR and FQNEAQ (reference sequence). The CDR3 DNA reads as TGTGCCAGCCTTACAGGGCTCGGGGAGCTGTTTTTT. Amino acids: CASLTGLGELFF.

The genes are TRBV6-5 and TRBJ2-7; D is unclear. CDR1 and CDR2 (germline): MNHEY, SVGAGI. V gave up 3 bases and J gave up 5 bases, with 5 bases separating them. The CDR3 consists of 11 residues. As DNA, the CDR3 is TGTGCCAGCAGTTATAGCCACGAGCAGTACTTC. It yields the protein CASSYSHEQYF.

The chain is built from TRBV18 and TRBJ2-1, with a possible D match to TRBD2 (6 bases). The CDR3 runs 11 residues. V gave up 6 bases and J gave up 9 bases, with 9 bases separating them. Germline-derived CDR1 and CDR2 are KGHSH and LQKENI. Here the CDR3 reads CASSGGSEQFF. The CDR3 nucleotides read TGTGCCAGCTCTGGAGGGAGTGAGCAGTTCTTC.

V and J are TRBV6-4 and TRBJ1-6, with a weak D call TRBD1 (5 bases). Germline CDR1 reads MRHNA; CDR2 reads SNTAGT. The CDR3 has 13 residues. Trimming removed 3 bases from V and 10 bases from J, with 10 bases in between. CDR3 residues: CASSEGDGSPLHF. The CDR3 nucleotides read TGTGCCAGCAGTGAAGGGGATGGGTCACCCCTCCACTTT.

Here the CDR3 DNA reads TGTGCCAGCAGCGGCGGGGGGGCCTACGAGCAGTACTTC. Translated: CASSGGGAYEQYF. The chain employs TRBV27 and TRBJ2-7; 9 bases are shared with TRBD2. The germline CDR1 and CDR2 sequences are MNHEY and SMNVEV (reference sequence). CDR3 length equals 13 residues. V gave up 6 bases and J gave up 2 bases; unmatched junction bases: 2.

This clone was seen only once. This rearrangement joins TRBV5-1 to TRBJ1-1; TRBD1 matches at 10 bases. Germline loops: CDR1 SGHRS, CDR2 YFSETQ. This CDR3 comprises 15 residues. J gave up 1 base and V 0 bases, and 0 bases lay outside the gene matches. DNA for the CDR3: TGCGCCAGCAGCTTGGGGACAGGGGGGAACACTGAAGCTTTCTTT. Protein sequence: CASSLGTGGNTEAFF. The variable domain in full, with the rest retrieved from reference TRBV5-1 and TRBJ1-1, is KAGVTQTPRYLIKTRGQQVTLSCSPISGHRSVSWYQQTPGQGLQFLFEYFSETQRNKGNFPGRFSGRQFSNSRSEMNVSTLELGDSALYLCASSLGTGGNTEAFFGQGTRLTVV.

This chain joins TRBV2 and TRBJ2-2, with 12 bases lining up with TRBD2. Per germline, CDR1 SNHLY and CDR2 FYNNEI. The CDR3 has 16 amino acids. Losses at the gene ends were 5 bases for V and 8 bases for J; bases not matched to a gene: 9. DNA of the CDR3: TGTGCCAGCAGTCCCCGACTAGCGGGGGCCGGGGGGGAGCTGTTTTTT. This codes for CASSPRLAGAGGELFF.

V is TRBV6-5 and J is TRBJ1-6, with 7 bases fitting TRBD1. Germline V gene lookup returns CDR1 MNHEY and CDR2 SVGAGI. This CDR3 region has 15 residues. V lost 0 bases to trimming and J lost 6 bases; unmatched junction nucleotides: 2. The CDR3 loop is CASSYSGQSNSPLHF. The DNA for the CDR3 is TGTGCCAGCAGTTACTCGGGACAGTCTAATTCACCCCTCCACTTT.

The rearrangement uses TRBV6-1 and TRBJ2-3; D ambiguous. CDR1 and CDR2 (germline): MNHNS, SASEGT. The CDR3 is 11 amino acids. Trimming left V 2 bases short and J 5 bases short, with 2 bases between. CDR3 nucleotides: TGTGCCAGCAGTGAACAAGATACGCAGTATTTT. This gives the protein CASSEQDTQYF.

The chain couples TRBV29-1 to TRBJ2-1, with D possibly TRBD1 on 6 matching bases. V was clipped by 6 bases and J by 6 bases, with 12 bases between them. CDR1 is SQVTM, CDR2 ANQGSEA, per germline. There are 12 residues in the CDR3. CDR3 residues: CSVPTGRNEQFF. Here the CDR3 DNA reads TGCAGCGTACCTACAGGGCGCAATGAGCAGTTCTTC.